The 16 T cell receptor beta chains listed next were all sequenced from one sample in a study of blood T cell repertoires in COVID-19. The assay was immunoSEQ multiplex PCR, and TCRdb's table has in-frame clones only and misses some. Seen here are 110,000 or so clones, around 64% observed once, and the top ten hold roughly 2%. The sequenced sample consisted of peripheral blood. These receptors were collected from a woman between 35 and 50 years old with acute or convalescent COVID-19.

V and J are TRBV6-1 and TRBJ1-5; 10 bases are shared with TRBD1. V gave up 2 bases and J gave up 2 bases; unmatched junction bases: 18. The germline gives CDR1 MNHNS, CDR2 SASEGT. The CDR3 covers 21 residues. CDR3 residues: CASSEFFLTGTGVGGNQPQHF. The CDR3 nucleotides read TGTGCCAGCAGTGAATTTTTTCTGACCGGGACAGGGGTCGGAGGCAATCAGCCCCAGCATTTT.

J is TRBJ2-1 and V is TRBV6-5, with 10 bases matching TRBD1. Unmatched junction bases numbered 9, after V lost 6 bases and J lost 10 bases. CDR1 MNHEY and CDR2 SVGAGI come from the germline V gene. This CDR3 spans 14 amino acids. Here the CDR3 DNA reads TGTGCCAGCAGAACCGGGACAGGGGTCTCGGAGCAGTTCTTC. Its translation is CASRTGTGVSEQFF.

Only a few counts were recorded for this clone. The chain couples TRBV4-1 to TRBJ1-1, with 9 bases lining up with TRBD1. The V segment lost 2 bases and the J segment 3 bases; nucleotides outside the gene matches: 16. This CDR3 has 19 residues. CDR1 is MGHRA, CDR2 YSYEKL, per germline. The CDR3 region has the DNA TGCGCCAGCAGCCAACCATTCCGGGACAGGGAGCGGGGGCACACTGAAGCTTTCTTT. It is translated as CASSQPFRDRERGHTEAFF.

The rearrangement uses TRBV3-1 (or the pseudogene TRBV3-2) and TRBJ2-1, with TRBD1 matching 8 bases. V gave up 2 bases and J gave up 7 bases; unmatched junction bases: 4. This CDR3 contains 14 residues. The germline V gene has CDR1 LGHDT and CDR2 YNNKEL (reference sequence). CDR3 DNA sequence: TGTGCCAGCAGCCAAAGGAGGACAGGGAATGAGCAGTTCTTC. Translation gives CASSQRRTGNEQFF.

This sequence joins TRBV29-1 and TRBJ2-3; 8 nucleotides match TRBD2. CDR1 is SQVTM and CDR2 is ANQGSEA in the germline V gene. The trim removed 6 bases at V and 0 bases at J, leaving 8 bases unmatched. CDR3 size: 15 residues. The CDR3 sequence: CSVQRAGGSTDTQYF. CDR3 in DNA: TGCAGCGTCCAGCGGGCGGGGGGAAGCACAGATACGCAGTATTTT.

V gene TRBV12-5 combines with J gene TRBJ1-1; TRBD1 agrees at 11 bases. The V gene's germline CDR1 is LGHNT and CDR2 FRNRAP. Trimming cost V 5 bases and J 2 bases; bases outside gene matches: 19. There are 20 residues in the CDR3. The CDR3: CASGRIRTGGTLDINTEAFF. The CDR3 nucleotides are TGTGCTAGTGGTAGGATAAGGACAGGGGGCACCCTAGACATAAACACTGAAGCTTTCTTT.

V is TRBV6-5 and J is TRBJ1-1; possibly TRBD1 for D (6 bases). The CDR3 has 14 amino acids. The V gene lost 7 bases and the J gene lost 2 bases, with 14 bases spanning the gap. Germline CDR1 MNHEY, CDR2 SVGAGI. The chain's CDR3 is CASTFRDINTEAFF. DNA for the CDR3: TGTGCCAGCACGTTCCGGGACATAAACACTGAAGCTTTCTTT.

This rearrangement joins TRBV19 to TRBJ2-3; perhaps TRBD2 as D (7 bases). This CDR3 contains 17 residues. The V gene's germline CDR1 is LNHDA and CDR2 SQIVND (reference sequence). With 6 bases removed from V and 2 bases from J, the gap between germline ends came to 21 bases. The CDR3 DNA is TGTGCCAGTAGCGTTTGGGGCGGGGGCCGCCCCACAGATACGCAGTATTTT. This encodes CASSVWGGGRPTDTQYF.

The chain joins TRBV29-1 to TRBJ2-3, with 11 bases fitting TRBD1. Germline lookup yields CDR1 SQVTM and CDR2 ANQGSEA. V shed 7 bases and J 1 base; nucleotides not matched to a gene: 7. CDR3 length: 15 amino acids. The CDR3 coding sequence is TGCAGCGCCGTGGGGACAGGGGGGGGCACAGATACGCAGTATTTT. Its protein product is CSAVGTGGGTDTQYF.

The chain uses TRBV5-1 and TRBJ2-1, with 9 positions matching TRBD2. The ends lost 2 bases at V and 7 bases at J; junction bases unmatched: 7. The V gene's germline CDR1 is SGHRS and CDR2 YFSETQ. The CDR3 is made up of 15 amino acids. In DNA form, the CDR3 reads TGCGCCAGCAGCTTCTCTAGCGGGGTCGCTAATGAGCAGTTCTTC. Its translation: CASSFSSGVANEQFF.

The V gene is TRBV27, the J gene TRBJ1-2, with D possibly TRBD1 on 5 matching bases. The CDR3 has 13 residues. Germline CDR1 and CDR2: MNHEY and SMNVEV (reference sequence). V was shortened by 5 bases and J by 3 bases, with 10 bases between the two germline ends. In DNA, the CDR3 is TGTGCCAGCAGTCGGACACCTGACTATGGCTACACCTTC. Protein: CASSRTPDYGYTF.

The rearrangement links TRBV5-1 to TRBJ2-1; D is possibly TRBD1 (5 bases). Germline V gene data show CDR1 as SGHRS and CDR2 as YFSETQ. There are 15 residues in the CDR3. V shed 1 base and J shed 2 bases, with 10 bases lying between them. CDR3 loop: CASSLPQGTYNEQFF. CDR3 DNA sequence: TGCGCCAGCAGCTTGCCGCAGGGCACCTACAATGAGCAGTTCTTC.

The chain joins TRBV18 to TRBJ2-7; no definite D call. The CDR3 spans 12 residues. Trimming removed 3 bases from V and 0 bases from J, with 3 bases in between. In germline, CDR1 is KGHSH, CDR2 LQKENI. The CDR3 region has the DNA TGTGCCAGCTCACCTCTCTCCTACGAGCAGTACTTC. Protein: CASSPLSYEQYF.

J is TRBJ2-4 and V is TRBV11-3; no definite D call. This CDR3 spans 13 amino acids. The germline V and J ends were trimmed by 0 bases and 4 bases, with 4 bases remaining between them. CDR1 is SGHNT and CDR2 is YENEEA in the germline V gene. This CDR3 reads CASSLDPKNIQYF. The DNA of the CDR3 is TGTGCCAGCAGCTTAGATCCTAAAAACATTCAGTACTTC.

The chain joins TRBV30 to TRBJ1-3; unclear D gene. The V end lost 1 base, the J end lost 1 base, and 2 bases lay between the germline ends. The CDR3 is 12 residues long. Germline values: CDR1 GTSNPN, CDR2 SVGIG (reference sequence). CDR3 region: CAWSASGNTIYF. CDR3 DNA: TGTGCCTGGAGTGCGTCTGGAAACACCATATATTTT.

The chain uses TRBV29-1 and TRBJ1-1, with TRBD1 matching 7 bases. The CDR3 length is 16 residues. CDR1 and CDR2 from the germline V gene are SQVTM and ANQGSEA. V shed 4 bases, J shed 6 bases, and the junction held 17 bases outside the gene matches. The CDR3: CSVVSSRGGVGAEAFF. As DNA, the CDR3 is TGCAGCGTTGTTTCCTCGCGAGGGGGCGTGGGGGCTGAAGCTTTCTTT.